One sample yielded the 5 T cell receptor beta chains listed below, sequenced in a study of beta chain features in type 1 diabetes. General study results and limits: TCRB CDR3s from Type 1 diabetes patients were moderately but significantly shorter in all four CD4+ subsets.

The entirety of the isolated RNA underwent reverse transcription, so expressed TCRB transcripts were sequenced. Measured with immunoSEQ multiplex PCR; TCRdb has only the in-frame clones, and not every one. The data show 600,000 to 700,000 clones, 13% seen once. Antigens of these TCRs are unknown. Sample: naive CD4+ T cells from blood. The receptors shown here come from a man between 18 and 35 years old with type 1 diabetes.

This clone was recorded a few times. CDR3 sequence (DNA): TGTGCCAGCAGCTTTTTATACGAGCAGTACTTC. The encoded protein is CASSFLYEQYF. The chain joins TRBV7-9 to TRBJ2-7, with no clear D. This CDR3 spans 11 amino acids. Germline assignment: CDR1 SEHNR and CDR2 FQNEAQ (reference sequence). Trimming took off 3 bases at V and 4 bases at J, with 4 bases between the two ends.

This clone was counted a few times. V is TRBV27 and J is TRBJ2-1; D gene uncertain. The V end lost 3 bases, the J end lost 14 bases, and 14 bases lay between the germline ends. CDR1 and CDR2 (germline): MNHEY, SMNVEV (reference sequence). The CDR3 consists of 12 residues. Here the CDR3 DNA reads TGTGCCAGCAGTTTTGATTGGGGAACCGAGTTCTTC. Its protein is CASSFDWGTEFF.

A single count supports this clone. At one boundary the junction diverges from the germline segment, which might be a read error. The chain links TRBV4-2 to TRBJ1-2; D remains unclear. Germline V gene sequence: CDR1 LGHNA, CDR2 YNFKEQ. CDR3 length: 13 amino acids. The CDR3 DNA is TGTGCCAGCAGCCCAGAGGTGGTAGGCGCCCGGGAGTTC. This encodes CASSPEVVGAREF.

This clone was recorded a few times. This chain uses TRBV5-1 with TRBJ2-1; TRBD2 matches 10 bases. The CDR3 loop spans 16 amino acids. The germline V gene encodes CDR1 SGHRS and CDR2 YFSETQ. After removal of 0 bases from V and 8 bases from J, the junction contained 8 bases not matched to a gene. The CDR3 protein is CASSLVAGLAADEQFF. DNA of the CDR3: TGCGCCAGCAGCTTGGTGGCCGGACTAGCGGCTGATGAGCAGTTCTTC.

This clone was counted a few times. The chain employs TRBV30 and TRBJ1-2; weak D call: TRBD1 (5 bases). Between the trimmed V and J ends, which lost 5 bases and 0 bases, there was a span of 10 bases. This CDR3 has 13 residues. The V gene's germline CDR1 is GTSNPN and CDR2 SVGIG (reference sequence). The CDR3 protein is CAWGTVANYGYTF. The CDR3 coding sequence is TGTGCCTGGGGGACCGTTGCTAACTATGGCTACACCTTC.